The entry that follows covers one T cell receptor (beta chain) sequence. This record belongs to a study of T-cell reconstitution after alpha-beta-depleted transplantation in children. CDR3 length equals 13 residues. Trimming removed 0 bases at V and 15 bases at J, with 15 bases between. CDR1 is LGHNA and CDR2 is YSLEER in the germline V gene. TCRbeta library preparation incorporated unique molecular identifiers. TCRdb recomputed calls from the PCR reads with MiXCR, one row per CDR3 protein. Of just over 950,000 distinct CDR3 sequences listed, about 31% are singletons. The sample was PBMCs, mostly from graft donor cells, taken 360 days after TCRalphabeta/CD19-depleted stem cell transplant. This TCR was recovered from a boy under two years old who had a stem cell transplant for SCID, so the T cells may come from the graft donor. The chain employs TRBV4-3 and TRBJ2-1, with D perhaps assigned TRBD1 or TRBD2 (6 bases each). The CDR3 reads CASSQDIRGRGFF. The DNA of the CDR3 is TGCGCCAGCAGCCAAGATATCCGGGGGCGGGGGTTCTTC.